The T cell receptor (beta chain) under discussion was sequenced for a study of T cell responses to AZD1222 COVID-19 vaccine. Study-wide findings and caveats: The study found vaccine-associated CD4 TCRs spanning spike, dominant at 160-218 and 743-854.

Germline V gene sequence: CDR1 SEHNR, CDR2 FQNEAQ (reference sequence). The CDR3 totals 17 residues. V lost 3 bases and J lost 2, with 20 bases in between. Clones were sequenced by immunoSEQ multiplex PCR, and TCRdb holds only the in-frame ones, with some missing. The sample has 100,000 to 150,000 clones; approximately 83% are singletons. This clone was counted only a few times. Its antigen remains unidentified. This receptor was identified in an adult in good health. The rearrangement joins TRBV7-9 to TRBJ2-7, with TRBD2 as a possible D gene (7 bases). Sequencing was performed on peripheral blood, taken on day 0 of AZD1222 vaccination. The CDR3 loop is CASSFGRGLAAAYEQYF. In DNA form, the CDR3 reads TGTGCCAGCAGCTTTGGACGGGGGCTAGCGGCGGCCTACGAGCAGTACTTC.